The TCR beta chain under discussion was sequenced for a study of Graves' ophthalmopathy and Graves' hyperthyroidism. Germline V gene lookup returns CDR1 SQVTM and CDR2 ANQGSEA. The CDR3 is 12 residues long. Unmatched junction bases numbered 3, after V lost 3 bases and J lost 9 bases. General observations from the study: Most thyroid clonotypes expanded beyond 0.001 frequency were also found in blood.

TCR beta CDR3 amplification used RNA transcripts. Second-round multiplex PCR came after a first-round RT-PCR that employed HTBI primers. TCRdb analysed the multiplex PCR reads with MiXCR anew, one entry per CDR3 protein. The repertoire holds roughly 410,000 distinct CDR3 sequences, 15% to 19% seen once, with roughly 7% in the top ten. On this clonotype: What it binds is not known.

Pregnant or lactating patients and those with other autoimmune diseases or uncontrolled infections were excluded. Orbital computed tomography and thyroid ultrasound, along with TRAb, serum thyroxine and clinical symptoms, underpinned diagnosis. Sequenced material: peripheral blood. The J gene is TRBJ1-1, the V gene TRBV29-1; 11 positions match TRBD1. The sequence was obtained from a young woman with stable Graves' hyperthyroidism. CDR3 in DNA: TGCAGCGTTGAGAGGACAGGGGGCAAAGCTTTCTTT. Amino acid sequence: CSVERTGGKAFF.